This T cell receptor beta chain was identified during a study of neurological immune-mediated disorders. Each CDR3 protein is one row after TCRdb ran MiXCR on the 5' RACE reads. The sample records 26,000 or so distinct CDR3 sequences, around 21% being singletons. This clonotype showed up many times. Sequences were obtained from PBMCs. This TCR was sampled from a woman aged 55 to 70 in good health.

In DNA form, the CDR3 reads TGTGCCAGCAGCCAAGCGACTAGGTCCCTAGAGACCCAGTACTTC. As protein: CASSQATRSLETQYF. The chain combines TRBV3-1 with TRBJ2-5, with D maybe TRBD2 (6 bases). The CDR3 loop spans 15 amino acids. Germline loops: CDR1 LGHDT, CDR2 YNNKEL (reference sequence). V was trimmed by 1 base and J by 4 bases, leaving 13 bases between them.